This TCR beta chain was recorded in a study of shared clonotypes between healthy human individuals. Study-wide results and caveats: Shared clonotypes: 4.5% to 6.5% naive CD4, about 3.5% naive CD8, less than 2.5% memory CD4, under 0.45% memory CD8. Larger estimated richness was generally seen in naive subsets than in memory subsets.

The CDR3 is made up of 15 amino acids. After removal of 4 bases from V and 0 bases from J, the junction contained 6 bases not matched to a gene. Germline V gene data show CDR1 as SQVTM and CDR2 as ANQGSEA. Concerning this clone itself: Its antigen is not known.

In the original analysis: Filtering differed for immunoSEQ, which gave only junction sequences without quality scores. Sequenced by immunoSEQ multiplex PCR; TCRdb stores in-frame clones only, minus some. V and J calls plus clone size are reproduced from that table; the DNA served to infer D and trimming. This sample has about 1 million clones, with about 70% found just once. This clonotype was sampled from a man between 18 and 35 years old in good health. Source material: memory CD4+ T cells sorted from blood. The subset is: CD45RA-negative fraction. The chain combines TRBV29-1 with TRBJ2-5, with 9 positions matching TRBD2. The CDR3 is CSVGGSSGNQETQYF. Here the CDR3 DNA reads TGCAGCGTTGGAGGCTCTAGCGGGAACCAAGAGACCCAGTACTTC.